In terms of frequency, the clone carrying this T cell receptor beta chain is medium-sized. Its matching antigen is unknown. About 37,500 genome equivalents of blood DNA were amplified for TRB. The sample originates from a study of T cell clusters in autoimmune cytopenias. TRB rearrangements were amplified by touch-down multiplex PCR with mixed TRB-A/B primers. TCRdb reworked the multiplex PCR reads into one entry per CDR3 protein, no DNA. This sample's table has several thousand distinct CDR3 sequences. Germline lookup yields CDR1 MNHNY and CDR2 SVGAGI (reference sequence). The CDR3 runs to 13 residues. Study-wide findings and caveats: Clustering suggested that physiological T cell clusters were missing in primary autoimmune cytopenia patients.

These records were also assigned to another study, of T cell repertoires in aging, cancer and after chemotherapy.

The source material was peripheral blood. The genes are TRBV6-6 and TRBJ2-7; the TCRdb D gene call, TRBD1, has no DNA to confirm it. The source is a human donor in good health. The CDR3 reads CASRETGDHEQYF.